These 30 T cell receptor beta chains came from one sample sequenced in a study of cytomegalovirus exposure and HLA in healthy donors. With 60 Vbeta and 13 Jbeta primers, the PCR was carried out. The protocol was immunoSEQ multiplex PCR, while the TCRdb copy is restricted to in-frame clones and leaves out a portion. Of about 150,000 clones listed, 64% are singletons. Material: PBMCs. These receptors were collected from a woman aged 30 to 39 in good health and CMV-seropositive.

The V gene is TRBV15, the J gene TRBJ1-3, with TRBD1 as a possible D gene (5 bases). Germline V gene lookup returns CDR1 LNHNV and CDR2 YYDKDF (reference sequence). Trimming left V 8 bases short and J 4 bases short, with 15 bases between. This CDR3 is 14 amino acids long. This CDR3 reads CATSRGIAGNTIYF. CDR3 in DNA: TGTGCCACCTCCCGGGGGATAGCGGGAAACACCATATATTTT.

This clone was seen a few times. CDR3 sequence (DNA): TGCGCCAGCAGCCAAGTTATATTACTAGCGGGAGAATGGGACACCGGGGAGCTGTTTTTT. Translation gives CASSQVILLAGEWDTGELFF. The chain joins TRBV4-1 to TRBJ2-2; 11 nucleotides match TRBD2. Germline values: CDR1 MGHRA, CDR2 YSYEKL. Trimming at V came to 1 base and at J to 3 bases, leaving 13 bases not matched to a gene. The CDR3 is made up of 20 amino acids.

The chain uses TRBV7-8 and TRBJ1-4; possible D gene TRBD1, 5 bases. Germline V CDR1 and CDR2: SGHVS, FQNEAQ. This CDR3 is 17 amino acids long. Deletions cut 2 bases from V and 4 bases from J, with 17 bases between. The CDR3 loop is CASSLLRGKLVNEKLFF. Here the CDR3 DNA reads TGTGCCAGCAGCTTATTGCGGGGGAAGTTAGTTAATGAAAAACTGTTTTTT. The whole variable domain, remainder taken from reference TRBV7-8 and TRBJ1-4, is GAGVSQSPRYKVAKRGQDVALRCDPISGHVSLFWYQQALGQGPEFLTYFQNEAQLDKSGLPSDRFFAERPEGSVSTLKIQRTQQEDSAVYLCASSLLRGKLVNEKLFFGSGTQLSVL.

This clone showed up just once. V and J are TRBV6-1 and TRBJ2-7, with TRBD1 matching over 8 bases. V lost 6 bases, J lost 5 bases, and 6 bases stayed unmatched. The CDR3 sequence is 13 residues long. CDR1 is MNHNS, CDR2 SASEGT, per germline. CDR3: CASRKDRVNEQYF. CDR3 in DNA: TGTGCCAGCAGGAAGGACAGGGTTAACGAGCAGTACTTC.

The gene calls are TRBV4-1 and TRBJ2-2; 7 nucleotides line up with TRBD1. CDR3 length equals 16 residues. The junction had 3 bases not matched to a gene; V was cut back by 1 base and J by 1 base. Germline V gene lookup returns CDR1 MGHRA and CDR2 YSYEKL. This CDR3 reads CASSQATGKNTGELFF. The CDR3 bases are TGCGCCAGCAGCCAAGCGACAGGGAAGAACACCGGGGAGCTGTTTTTT.

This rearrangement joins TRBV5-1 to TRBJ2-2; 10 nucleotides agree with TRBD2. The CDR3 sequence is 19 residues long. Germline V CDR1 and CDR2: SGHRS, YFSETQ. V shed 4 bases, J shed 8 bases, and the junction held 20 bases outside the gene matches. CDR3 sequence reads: CASSLLPGLATLRAGELFF. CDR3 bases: TGCGCCAGCAGCCTCCTTCCGGGACTAGCGACTCTAAGGGCGGGGGAGCTGTTTTTT.

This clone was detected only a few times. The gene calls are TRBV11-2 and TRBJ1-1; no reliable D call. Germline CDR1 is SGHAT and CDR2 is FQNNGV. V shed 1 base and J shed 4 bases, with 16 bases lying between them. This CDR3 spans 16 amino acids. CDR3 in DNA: TGTGCCAGCAGCTTAGGGGCCTGGCGCACATTCACTGAAGCTTTCTTT. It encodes CASSLGAWRTFTEAFF.

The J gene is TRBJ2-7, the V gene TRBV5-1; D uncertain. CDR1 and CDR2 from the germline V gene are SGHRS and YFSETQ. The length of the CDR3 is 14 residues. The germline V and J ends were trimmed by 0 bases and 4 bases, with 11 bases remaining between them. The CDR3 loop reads CASSLVLSGYEQYF. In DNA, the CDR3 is TGCGCCAGCAGCTTGGTCCTGAGTGGTTACGAGCAGTACTTC. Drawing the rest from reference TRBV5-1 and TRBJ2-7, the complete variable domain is KAGVTQTPRYLIKTRGQQVTLSCSPISGHRSVSWYQQTPGQGLQFLFEYFSETQRNKGNFPGRFSGRQFSNSRSEMNVSTLELGDSALYLCASSLVLSGYEQYFGPGTRLTVT.

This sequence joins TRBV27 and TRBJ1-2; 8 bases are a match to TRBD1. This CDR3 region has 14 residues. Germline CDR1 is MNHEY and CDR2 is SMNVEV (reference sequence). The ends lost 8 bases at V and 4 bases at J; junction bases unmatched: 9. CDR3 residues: CASRTQGAAYGYTF. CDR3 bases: TGTGCCAGCCGTACTCAGGGGGCCGCCTATGGCTACACCTTC.

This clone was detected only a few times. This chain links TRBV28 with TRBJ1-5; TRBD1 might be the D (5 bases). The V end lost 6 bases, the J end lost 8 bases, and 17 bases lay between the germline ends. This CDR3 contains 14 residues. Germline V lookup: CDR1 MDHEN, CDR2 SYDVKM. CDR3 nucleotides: TGTGCCAGCAGGATAACGGGGGGTAGAGAGCCCCAGCATTTT. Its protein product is CASRITGGREPQHF.

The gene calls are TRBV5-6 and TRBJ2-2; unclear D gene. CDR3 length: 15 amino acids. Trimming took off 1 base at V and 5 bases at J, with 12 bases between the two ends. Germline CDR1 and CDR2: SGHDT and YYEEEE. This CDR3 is CASSLIRLTTGELFF. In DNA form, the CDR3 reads TGTGCCAGCAGCTTGATTCGTCTTACAACCGGGGAGCTGTTTTTT.

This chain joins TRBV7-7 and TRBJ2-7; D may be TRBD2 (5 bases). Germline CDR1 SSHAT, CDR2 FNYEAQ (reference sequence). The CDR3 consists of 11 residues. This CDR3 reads CGLRRENEQYF. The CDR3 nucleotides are TGTGGCCTACGAAGGGAGAACGAGCAGTACTTC.

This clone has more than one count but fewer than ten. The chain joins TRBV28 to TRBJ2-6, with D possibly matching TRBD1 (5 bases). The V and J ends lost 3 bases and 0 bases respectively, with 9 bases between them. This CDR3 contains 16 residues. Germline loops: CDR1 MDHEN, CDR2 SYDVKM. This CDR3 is CASSFPGPSGANVLTF. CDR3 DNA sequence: TGTGCCAGCAGTTTCCCAGGGCCCTCTGGGGCCAACGTCCTGACTTTC.

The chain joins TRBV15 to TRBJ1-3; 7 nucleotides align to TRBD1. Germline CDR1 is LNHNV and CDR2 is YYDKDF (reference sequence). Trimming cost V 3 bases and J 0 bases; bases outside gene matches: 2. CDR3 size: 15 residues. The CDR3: CATSRGDSSGNTIYF. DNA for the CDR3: TGTGCCACCAGCAGGGGGGACAGCTCTGGAAACACCATATATTTT.

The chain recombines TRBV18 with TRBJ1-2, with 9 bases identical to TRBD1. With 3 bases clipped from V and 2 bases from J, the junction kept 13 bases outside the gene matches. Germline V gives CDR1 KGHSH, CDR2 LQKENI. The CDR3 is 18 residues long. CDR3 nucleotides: TGTGCCAGCTCACCCTTTGGGGGGCTTGGACAGGGGAACTATGGCTACACCTTC. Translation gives CASSPFGGLGQGNYGYTF. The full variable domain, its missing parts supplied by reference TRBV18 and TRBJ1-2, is NAGVMQNPRHLVRRRGQEARLRCSPMKGHSHVYWYRQLPEEGLKFMVYLQKENIIDESGMPKERFSAEFPKEGPSILRIQQVVRGDSAAYFCASSPFGGLGQGNYGYTFGSGTRLTVV.

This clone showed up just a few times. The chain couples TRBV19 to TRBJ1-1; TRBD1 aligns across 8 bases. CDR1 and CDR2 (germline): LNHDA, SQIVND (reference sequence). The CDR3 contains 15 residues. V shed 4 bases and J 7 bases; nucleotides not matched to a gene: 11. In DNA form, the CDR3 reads TGTGCCAGTAGTAAAGGATCAGGGGGCCCTAGTGAAGCTTTCTTT. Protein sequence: CASSKGSGGPSEAFF.

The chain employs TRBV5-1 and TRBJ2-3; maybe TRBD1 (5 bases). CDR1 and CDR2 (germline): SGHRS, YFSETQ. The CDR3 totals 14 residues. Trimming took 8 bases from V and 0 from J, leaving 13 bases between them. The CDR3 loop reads CASRQQTSTDTQYF. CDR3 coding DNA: TGCGCCAGTAGACAGCAAACTAGCACAGATACGCAGTATTTT.

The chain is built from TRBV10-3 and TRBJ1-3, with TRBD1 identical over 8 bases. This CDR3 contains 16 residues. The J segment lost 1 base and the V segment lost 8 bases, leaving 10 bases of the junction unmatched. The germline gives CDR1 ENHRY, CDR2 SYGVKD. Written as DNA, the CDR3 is TGTGCCATCGGGACAGGTGGTAGTAGGTCTGGAAACACCATATATTTT. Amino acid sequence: CAIGTGGSRSGNTIYF.

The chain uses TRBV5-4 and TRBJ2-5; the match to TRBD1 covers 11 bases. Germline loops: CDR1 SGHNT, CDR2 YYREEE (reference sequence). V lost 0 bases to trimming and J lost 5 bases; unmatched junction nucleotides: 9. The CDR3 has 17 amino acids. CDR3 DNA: TGTGCCAGCAGCTTGGGTTCGGGACAGGGGGGTTGGGAGACCCAGTACTTC. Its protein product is CASSLGSGQGGWETQYF.

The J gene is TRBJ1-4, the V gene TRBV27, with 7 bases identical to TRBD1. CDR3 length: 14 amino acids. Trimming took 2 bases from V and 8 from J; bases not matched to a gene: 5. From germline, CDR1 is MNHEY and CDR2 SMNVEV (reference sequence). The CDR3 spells CASSLVGGKEKLFF. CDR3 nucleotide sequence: TGTGCCAGCAGTTTAGTAGGGGGCAAAGAAAAACTGTTTTTT.

In DNA, the CDR3 is TGTGCCAGCAGTGAATATACAGGGAGCAATCAGCCCCAGCATTTT. Translated: CASSEYTGSNQPQHF. This sequence joins TRBV6-1 and TRBJ1-5, with D possibly being TRBD1 (6 bases). Trimming pared 2 bases from V and 1 base from J, leaving 9 bases between. CDR3 length equals 15 residues. CDR1 is MNHNS, CDR2 SASEGT, per germline.

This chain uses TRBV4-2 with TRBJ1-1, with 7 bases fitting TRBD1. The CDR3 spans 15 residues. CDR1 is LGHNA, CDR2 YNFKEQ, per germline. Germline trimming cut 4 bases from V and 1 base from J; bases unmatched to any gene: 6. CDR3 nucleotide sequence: TGTGCCAGCAGCCCACAGGACAGGTCGAACACTGAAGCTTTCTTT. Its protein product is CASSPQDRSNTEAFF.

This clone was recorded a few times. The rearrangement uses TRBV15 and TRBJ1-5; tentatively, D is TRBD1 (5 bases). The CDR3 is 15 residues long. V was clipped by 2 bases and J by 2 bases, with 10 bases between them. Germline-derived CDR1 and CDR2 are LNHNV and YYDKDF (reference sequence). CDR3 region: CATSRRGSGNQPQHF. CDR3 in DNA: TGTGCCACCAGCAGAAGGGGATCGGGCAATCAGCCCCAGCATTTT. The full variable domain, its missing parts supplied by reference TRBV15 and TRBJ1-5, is DAMVIQNPRYQVTQFGKPVTLSCSQTLNHNVMYWYQQKSSQAPKLLFHYYDKDFNNEADTPDNFQSRRPNTSFCFLDIRSPGLGDTAMYLCATSRRGSGNQPQHFGDGTRLSIL.

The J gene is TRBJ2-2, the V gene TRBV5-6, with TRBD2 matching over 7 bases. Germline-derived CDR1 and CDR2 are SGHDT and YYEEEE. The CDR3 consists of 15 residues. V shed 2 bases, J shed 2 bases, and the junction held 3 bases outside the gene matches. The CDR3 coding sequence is TGTGCCAGCAGCTTTGGGACTATCAACACCGGGGAGCTGTTTTTT. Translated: CASSFGTINTGELFF. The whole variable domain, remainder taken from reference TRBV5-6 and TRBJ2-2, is DAGVTQSPTHLIKTRGQQVTLRCSPKSGHDTVSWYQQALGQGPQFIFQYYEEEERQRGNFPDRFSGHQFPNYSSELNVNALLLGDSALYLCASSFGTINTGELFFGEGSRLTVL.

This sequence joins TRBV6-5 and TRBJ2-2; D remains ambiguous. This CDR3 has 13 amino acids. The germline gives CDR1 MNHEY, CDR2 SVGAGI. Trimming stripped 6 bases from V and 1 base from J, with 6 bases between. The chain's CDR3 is CASRRENTGELFF. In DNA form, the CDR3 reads TGTGCCAGCAGGCGAGAGAACACCGGGGAGCTGTTTTTT.

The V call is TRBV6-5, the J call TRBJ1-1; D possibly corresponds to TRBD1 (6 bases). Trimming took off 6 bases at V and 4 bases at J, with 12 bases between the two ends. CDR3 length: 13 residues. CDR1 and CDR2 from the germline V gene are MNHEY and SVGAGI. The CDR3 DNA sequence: TGTGCCAGCAGACAACAGGGTACCACTGAAGCTTTCTTT. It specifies CASRQQGTTEAFF.

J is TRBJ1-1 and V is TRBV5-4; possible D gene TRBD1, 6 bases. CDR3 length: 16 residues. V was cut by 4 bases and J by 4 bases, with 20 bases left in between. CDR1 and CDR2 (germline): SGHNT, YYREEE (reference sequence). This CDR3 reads CASSPGGRGASTEAFF. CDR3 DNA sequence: TGTGCCAGCAGCCCCGGGGGTCGGGGGGCCAGCACTGAAGCTTTCTTT.

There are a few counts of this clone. CDR3 DNA: TGTGCCAGCAGCTCCTGGACAGGGCTGTACAATGAGCAGTTCTTC. The encoded protein is CASSSWTGLYNEQFF. The chain combines TRBV7-9 with TRBJ2-1, with 8 positions matching TRBD1. This CDR3 has 15 residues. J lost 4 bases, V lost 4 bases, and 6 bases had no gene match. Germline V gene data show CDR1 as SEHNR and CDR2 as FQNEAQ (reference sequence).

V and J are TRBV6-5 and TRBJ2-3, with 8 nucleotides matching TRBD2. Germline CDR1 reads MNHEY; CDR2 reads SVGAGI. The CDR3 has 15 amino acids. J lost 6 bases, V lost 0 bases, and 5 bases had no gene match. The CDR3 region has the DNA TGTGCCAGCAGTTACTCCGCGGGGGGAGCTGATACGCAGTATTTT. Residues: CASSYSAGGADTQYF.

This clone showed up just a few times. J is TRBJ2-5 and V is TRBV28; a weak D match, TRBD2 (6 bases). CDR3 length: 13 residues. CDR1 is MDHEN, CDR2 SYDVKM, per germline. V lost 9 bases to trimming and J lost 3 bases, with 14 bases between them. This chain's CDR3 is CASTGRGEETQYF. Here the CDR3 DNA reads TGTGCCAGTACCGGGCGGGGAGAAGAGACCCAGTACTTC.